Shown below are 19 T cell receptor beta chains from a single sample sequenced in a study of cytomegalovirus exposure and HLA in healthy donors. 60 Vbeta and 13 Jbeta primers were used in PCR. Generated by immunoSEQ multiplex PCR, the TCRdb table keeps only in-frame clones and is missing some. In the table there are about 90,000 clones, roughly 70% of which are singletons. Material: PBMCs. These receptors were collected from a woman aged 50 to 60 in good health and CMV-seropositive.

The sample holds one count of this clone. The genes are TRBV7-2 and TRBJ2-7, with D tentatively TRBD2 (6 bases). The CDR3 covers 14 residues. Germline V gene lookup returns CDR1 SGHTA and CDR2 FQGNSA. V lost 0 bases to trimming and J lost 6 bases, with 12 bases between them. The CDR3 DNA reads as TGTGCCAGCAGCTTAGCGAGGAGGGGAGGCGAGCAGTACTTC. It codes for CASSLARRGGEQYF.

This chain joins TRBV5-1 and TRBJ2-7; 8 nucleotides align to TRBD2. V lost 5 bases and J lost 1; bases outside the gene matches: 5. The germline CDR1 and CDR2 sequences are SGHRS and YFSETQ. The CDR3 loop spans 14 amino acids. The CDR3 loop is CASRSGSGSYEQYF. The CDR3 DNA reads TGCGCCAGCAGGAGCGGGAGTGGGTCCTACGAGCAGTACTTC.

The chain couples TRBV11-2 to TRBJ2-1; D perhaps matches TRBD2 (5 bases). The germline V gene encodes CDR1 SGHAT and CDR2 FQNNGV. The CDR3 sequence is 14 residues long. Trimming took 2 bases from V and 12 from J, leaving 17 bases between them. The CDR3 nucleotides are TGTGCCAGCAGCTTATGGGAGACTCCCCCCAGGCAGTTCTTC. It is translated as CASSLWETPPRQFF.

V is TRBV7-9 and J is TRBJ2-5; maybe TRBD2 (7 bases). TRBJ2-7 matches the DNA end more closely, so the J call is doubtful. Germline-derived CDR1 and CDR2 are SEHNR and FQNEAQ (reference sequence). The CDR3 consists of 14 residues. This CDR3 is CASRLGGGGDEQYF. The CDR3 DNA is TGTGCCAGCAGATTGGGAGGGGGTGGCGACGAGCAGTACTTC.

This clone has only one observation. The chain combines TRBV4-3 with TRBJ2-7; 7 bases are a match to TRBD1. Looked up from germline, CDR1 is LGHNA and CDR2 is YSLEER. V lost 0 bases to trimming and J lost 2 bases; unmatched junction nucleotides: 7. The CDR3 loop spans 16 amino acids. The CDR3 here is CASSQDPTGYPYEQYF. The CDR3 region has the DNA TGCGCCAGCAGCCAAGATCCGACAGGGTATCCCTACGAGCAGTACTTC.

This chain joins TRBV11-3 and TRBJ2-2, with TRBD1 matching 7 bases. Germline V gene lookup returns CDR1 SGHNT and CDR2 YENEEA. The CDR3 sequence is 14 residues long. J was trimmed by 2 bases and V by 5 bases; bases with no gene match: 2. CDR3 in DNA: TGTGCCAGCAGCCGACAGGGAAACACCGGGGAGCTGTTTTTT. Translation: CASSRQGNTGELFF.

This clone came up once. The chain recombines TRBV10-2 with TRBJ1-1; TRBD1 aligns across 7 bases. This CDR3 contains 13 residues. The germline V gene encodes CDR1 WSHSY and CDR2 SAAADI. V trimming: 4 bases; J trimming: 3 bases; junction bases outside the gene matches: 2. The CDR3 DNA follows: TGCGCCAGCAGTGGTGACAGGGACACTGAAGCTTTCTTT. This codes for CASSGDRDTEAFF.

This clone was counted a few times. This chain links TRBV9 with TRBJ1-4; D not certain. The V and J ends lost 4 bases and 1 base respectively, with 11 bases between them. This CDR3 contains 15 residues. Germline V CDR1 and CDR2: SGDLS, YYNGEE. The CDR3 region has the DNA TGTGCCAGCAGCTCCCGGGAGGGAACTAATGAAAAACTGTTTTTT. This sequence encodes CASSSREGTNEKLFF.

The chain links TRBV25-1 to TRBJ2-5; no clear D gene. Trimming stripped 7 bases from V and 2 bases from J, with 14 bases between. Germline values: CDR1 MGHDK, CDR2 SYGVNS. CDR3 length: 14 residues. CDR3 region: CASTSTGGQETQYF. DNA for the CDR3: TGTGCCAGCACCTCGACTGGCGGTCAAGAGACCCAGTACTTC.

This sequence joins TRBV28 and TRBJ2-3; the D is unclear. The CDR3 consists of 14 residues. Trimming took off 3 bases at V and 5 bases at J, with 12 bases between the two ends. Germline V gives CDR1 MDHEN, CDR2 SYDVKM. The CDR3, as DNA: TGTGCCAGCAGTTTGTTACCGGGTGGAGATACGCAGTATTTT. Protein product: CASSLLPGGDTQYF.

The chain recombines TRBV10-2 with TRBJ1-5; D call uncertain. The germline CDR1 and CDR2 sequences are WSHSY and SAAADI. Trimming took off 10 bases at V and 0 bases at J, with 13 bases between the two ends. The length of the CDR3 is 14 residues. The CDR3 loop reads CATSGSNSNQPQHF. The CDR3 nucleotides are TGCGCCACTTCAGGTTCCAATAGCAATCAGCCCCAGCATTTT.

The rearrangement uses TRBV5-1 and TRBJ2-3; maybe TRBD2 (6 bases). In germline, CDR1 is SGHRS, CDR2 YFSETQ. The CDR3 has 16 amino acids. V lost 2 bases to trimming and J lost 6 bases, with 19 bases between them. Here the CDR3 reads CASSFFIAGGGDTQYF. The CDR3 coding sequence is TGCGCCAGCAGCTTCTTTATAGCAGGTGGAGGGGATACGCAGTATTTT.

The genes are TRBV5-1 and TRBJ2-7; TRBD1 aligns across 9 bases. V gave up 4 bases and J gave up 3 bases; unmatched junction bases: 8. This CDR3 contains 15 residues. The germline V gene encodes CDR1 SGHRS and CDR2 YFSETQ. Written as DNA, the CDR3 is TGCGCCAGCAGCGGACAGGGGCAGGCGGTCTACGAGCAGTACTTC. Translating it yields CASSGQGQAVYEQYF.

The chain recombines TRBV5-8 with TRBJ1-4, with 10 bases matching TRBD1. Germline V lookup: CDR1 SGHTS, CDR2 YDEGEE. J was trimmed by 8 bases and V by 5 bases; bases with no gene match: 12. The length of the CDR3 is 16 residues. CDR3 amino acids: CASSVVGTGVGEKLFF. CDR3 nucleotide sequence: TGTGCCAGCAGTGTTGTTGGGACAGGGGTAGGAGAAAAACTGTTTTTT. The variable domain in full, with the rest retrieved from reference TRBV5-8 and TRBJ1-4, is EAGVTQSPTHLIKTRGQQATLRCSPISGHTSVYWYQQALGLGLQFLLWYDEGEERNRGNFPPRFSGRQFPNYSSELNVNALELEDSALYLCASSVVGTGVGEKLFFGSGTQLSVL.

This chain joins TRBV5-4 and TRBJ2-3, with 7 bases fitting TRBD2. Germline loops: CDR1 SGHNT, CDR2 YYREEE (reference sequence). V shed 4 bases and J 6 bases; nucleotides not matched to a gene: 11. The CDR3 is made up of 15 amino acids. DNA of the CDR3: TGTGCCAGCAGCCTGGGAGCGGGGACCAGGGATACGCAGTATTTT. Encoded protein: CASSLGAGTRDTQYF.

This rearrangement joins TRBV2 to TRBJ1-2; possibly TRBD1 for D (5 bases). Germline CDR1 SNHLY, CDR2 FYNNEI. Trimming stripped 3 bases from V and 4 bases from J, with 15 bases between. There are 15 residues in the CDR3. As DNA, the CDR3 is TGTGCCAGCAGTGAGGGTCAGGGCAGTGGCTATGGCTACACCTTC. It encodes CASSEGQGSGYGYTF. Full variable domain (remainder filled in from reference TRBV2 and TRBJ1-2): EPEVTQTPSHQVTQMGQEVILRCVPISNHLYFYWYRQILGQKVEFLVSFYNNEISEKSEIFDDQFSVERPDGSNFTLKIRSTKLEDSAMYFCASSEGQGSGYGYTFGSGTRLTVV.

As to this clone: One end of the junction does not line up with germline, which may come from a read error. V and J are TRBV7-9 and TRBJ1-1; TRBD1 is a possible D gene (5 bases). This CDR3 has 10 residues. Germline assignment: CDR1 SEHNR and CDR2 FQNEAQ (reference sequence). The CDR3 sequence: CSSSRTEAFF. Written as DNA, the CDR3 is TGTTCCAGCAGCCGGACAGAAGCTTTCTTT.

This clone has more than one count but fewer than ten. The J gene is TRBJ2-7, the V gene TRBV7-2, with 8 bases aligning to TRBD1. The CDR3 is 15 residues long. V trimming: 1 base; J trimming: 2 bases; junction bases outside the gene matches: 4. Per the germline V gene, CDR1 is SGHTA and CDR2 is FQGNSA. The CDR3 here is CASSLVQGAAYEQYF. The CDR3 DNA follows: TGTGCCAGCAGCTTAGTGCAGGGGGCGGCCTACGAGCAGTACTTC.

This clone was picked up one time. The rearrangement joins TRBV28 to TRBJ2-1; D ambiguous. This CDR3 has 16 residues. Trimming stripped 2 bases from V and 0 bases from J, with 11 bases between. Germline loops: CDR1 MDHEN, CDR2 SYDVKM. This CDR3 is CASSLPRRSSYNEQFF. For the CDR3, the DNA is TGTGCCAGCAGTTTACCCCGGCGGAGCTCCTACAATGAGCAGTTCTTC.